Presented here are 32 T cell receptor beta chains from one specimen sequenced in a study of human T cells and chemical hapten exposure. TCRdb reanalysed the RACE reads using MiXCR and keeps one entry per CDR3 protein. This sample has around 180,000 distinct CDR3 sequences, with around 30% found just once. Time point specified: pre-sensitization, week 0. The sample's treatment: therapeutic diphenylcyclopropenone sensitization with weekly scalp DPC. This material consisted of whole blood, taken in connection with sensitization to the hapten diphenylcyclopropenone (DPC). Source of these receptors: a woman in her 30s with alopecia areata. Some clones in this sample may be carry-over from other donors' samples.

This clonotype was seen a single time. The rearrangement links TRBV29-1 to TRBJ1-1; 7 bases line up with TRBD1. J was trimmed by 1 base and V by 7 bases; bases with no gene match: 9. Germline values: CDR1 SQVTM, CDR2 ANQGSEA. The CDR3 runs to 14 residues. The chain's CDR3 is CSASPTGTNTEAFF. Here the CDR3 DNA reads TGCAGCGCCTCACCGACAGGGACGAACACTGAAGCTTTCTTT.

This clonotype was detected a few times. J is TRBJ1-2 and V is TRBV27; a possible D gene is TRBD1 (5 bases). The CDR3 is made up of 14 amino acids. CDR1 is MNHEY and CDR2 is SMNVEV in the germline V gene (reference sequence). With 5 bases removed from V and 4 bases from J, the gap between germline ends came to 14 bases. For the CDR3, the DNA is TGTGCCAGCAGTACCCTTGACAGAAGCTATGGCTACACCTTC. Protein: CASSTLDRSYGYTF.

The V and J genes are TRBV10-3 and TRBJ2-1; the D call may be TRBD1 or TRBD2 (5 bases each). CDR3 length equals 17 residues. V gave up 3 bases and J gave up 0 bases, with 15 bases separating them. Germline-derived CDR1 and CDR2 are ENHRY and SYGVKD. The CDR3 region is CAISDRDEPSSYNEQFF. The CDR3 coding sequence is TGTGCCATCAGTGACCGGGACGAGCCTAGCTCCTACAATGAGCAGTTCTTC.

This clonotype was counted between two and nine times. The chain recombines TRBV4-3 with TRBJ1-5, with D hard to call. CDR1 LGHNA and CDR2 YSLEER come from the germline V gene. This CDR3 has 13 amino acids. The V and J ends lost 0 bases and 5 bases respectively, with 5 bases between them. CDR3 in amino acids: CASSQDRHQPQHF. The CDR3 nucleotides read TGCGCCAGCAGCCAAGATAGGCATCAGCCCCAGCATTTT.

This clonotype has more than one count but fewer than ten. The V call is TRBV28, the J call TRBJ2-7; TRBD1 might be the D (6 bases). Germline V gene sequence: CDR1 MDHEN, CDR2 SYDVKM. The CDR3 covers 14 residues. V shed 7 bases and J shed 4 bases, with 17 bases lying between them. The CDR3, as DNA: TGTGCCAGCACAACGGGGACAATCGAATACGAGCAGTACTTC. It is translated as CASTTGTIEYEQYF.

The chain has TRBV2 and TRBJ1-5; unclear D gene. The length of the CDR3 is 14 residues. The V gene's germline CDR1 is SNHLY and CDR2 FYNNEI. V lost 8 bases, J lost 1 base, and 12 bases lay in between. The CDR3 protein is CASRALTSNQPQHF. CDR3 nucleotides: TGTGCCAGCCGGGCCTTAACAAGCAATCAGCCCCAGCATTTT.

The chain links TRBV4-2 to TRBJ2-3, with D unresolved. Germline V gives CDR1 LGHNA, CDR2 YNFKEQ. V was shortened by 3 bases and J by 3 bases, with 7 bases between the two germline ends. This CDR3 comprises 13 residues. This chain's CDR3 is CASSHQITDTQYF. CDR3 nucleotides: TGTGCCAGCAGCCACCAAATTACAGATACGCAGTATTTT.

This clonotype was seen only a few times. This chain uses TRBV24-1 with TRBJ2-5, with 8 bases identical to TRBD1. The V gene end was trimmed by 3 bases and the J gene end by 3 bases; junction bases not matched to a gene: 2. The CDR3 loop spans 14 amino acids. Germline V gene data show CDR1 as KGHDR and CDR2 as SFDVKD. The CDR3 sequence is CATSDATGEETQYF. The DNA of the CDR3 is TGTGCCACCAGTGATGCGACAGGGGAAGAGACCCAGTACTTC.

V gene TRBV4-3 combines with J gene TRBJ2-7; the match to TRBD2 covers 7 bases. Germline assignment: CDR1 LGHNA and CDR2 YSLEER. Trimming removed 3 bases from V and 2 bases from J; junction bases left unmatched: 7. This CDR3 is built from 15 residues. The CDR3 loop reads CASSQDGTNTYEQYF. As DNA, the CDR3 is TGCGCCAGCAGCCAGGATGGGACTAACACCTACGAGCAGTACTTC.

The table lists this clonotype with a few counts. The chain links TRBV7-2 to TRBJ2-3, with unresolved D. The CDR3 runs to 13 residues. Trimming removed 4 bases from V and 4 bases from J, with 9 bases in between. The germline CDR1 and CDR2 sequences are SGHTA and FQGNSA. This CDR3 is CASSSSKSDTQYF. The DNA of the CDR3 is TGTGCCAGCAGCTCGTCAAAATCAGATACGCAGTATTTT.

The chain employs TRBV4-3 and TRBJ1-2; D call uncertain. The CDR3 runs 16 residues. V lost 0 bases to trimming and J lost 4 bases, with 15 bases between them. In germline, CDR1 is LGHNA, CDR2 YSLEER. DNA for the CDR3: TGCGCCAGCAGCCAAGAGACCAGTCGAACGGTCTATGGCTACACCTTC. Protein product: CASSQETSRTVYGYTF.

This clonotype was counted once. The chain joins TRBV20-1 to TRBJ1-2; no firm D call. V gave up 7 bases and J gave up 4 bases, with 13 bases separating them. CDR3 length: 12 residues. From germline, CDR1 is DFQATT and CDR2 SNEGSKA (reference sequence). The CDR3, as DNA: TGCAGTGTCGCATTTAGGTCCTATGGCTACACCTTC. Protein: CSVAFRSYGYTF.

This clonotype was counted only a few times. The gene calls are TRBV20-1 and TRBJ2-1; D might be TRBD2 (6 bases). This CDR3 region has 15 residues. Trimming took off 3 bases at V and 0 bases at J, with 12 bases between the two ends. Germline CDR1 reads DFQATT; CDR2 reads SNEGSKA (reference sequence). Here the CDR3 reads CSASPRESSYNEQFF. In DNA, the CDR3 is TGCAGTGCTAGTCCACGGGAGAGCTCCTACAATGAGCAGTTCTTC.

The rearrangement uses TRBV5-1 and TRBJ2-5; 7 bases are a match to TRBD1. The CDR3 extends over 16 amino acids. Germline loops: CDR1 SGHRS, CDR2 YFSETQ. V was clipped by 1 base and J by 5 bases; unmatched bases: 11. This CDR3 reads CASSLKRQGVLETQYF. CDR3 DNA sequence: TGCGCCAGCAGCTTGAAAAGGCAGGGGGTTCTGGAGACCCAGTACTTC.

In DNA form, the CDR3 reads TGTGCCAGCAGCTTGGGACAGCTAATATGGAACACTGAAGCTTTCTTT. This encodes CASSLGQLIWNTEAFF. This chain joins TRBV5-8 and TRBJ1-1; perhaps TRBD1 as D (5 bases). This CDR3 region has 16 residues. The V end was cut by 0 bases, the J end by 1 base, with 13 bases between. Germline values: CDR1 SGHTS, CDR2 YDEGEE. Full variable domain (missing parts from reference TRBV5-8 and TRBJ1-1): EAGVTQSPTHLIKTRGQQATLRCSPISGHTSVYWYQQALGLGLQFLLWYDEGEERNRGNFPPRFSGRQFPNYSSELNVNALELEDSALYLCASSLGQLIWNTEAFFGQGTRLTVV.

This clonotype was seen at least ten times. V usage is TRBV20-1 and J usage is TRBJ2-1, with 9 bases matching TRBD2. The CDR3 is 15 residues long. The germline V gene encodes CDR1 DFQATT and CDR2 SNEGSKA (reference sequence). After removal of 0 bases from V and 12 bases from J, the junction contained 12 bases not matched to a gene. CDR3 sequence (DNA): TGCAGTGCTAGAGATCCCAGCGGGAGGCTCTGGGTGCAGTTCTTC. This encodes CSARDPSGRLWVQFF.

The count of this clonotype is one. This chain links TRBV20-1 with TRBJ2-1; D is uncertain. Per germline, CDR1 DFQATT and CDR2 SNEGSKA (reference sequence). This CDR3 has 13 amino acids. Between the trimmed V and J ends, which lost 3 bases and 0 bases, there was a span of 6 bases. The CDR3: CSASWSSYNEQFF. The DNA for the CDR3 is TGCAGTGCTAGTTGGAGCTCCTACAATGAGCAGTTCTTC.

The sample holds a few counts of this clonotype. V and J are TRBV7-2 and TRBJ2-4; 7 bases match TRBD1. After removal of 5 bases from V and 0 bases from J, the junction contained 7 bases not matched to a gene. The CDR3 totals 16 residues. Germline V gene sequence: CDR1 SGHTA, CDR2 FQGNSA. CDR3 coding DNA: TGTGCCAGCAGCCCGCGGACAGGATTAGCCAAAAACATTCAGTACTTC. It translates to CASSPRTGLAKNIQYF.

This sequence joins TRBV6-5 and TRBJ2-7; D is possibly TRBD1 or TRBD2 (6 bases each). V shed 7 bases and J shed 3 bases, with 13 bases lying between them. Germline values: CDR1 MNHEY, CDR2 SVGAGI. The CDR3 is 13 residues long. The CDR3 coding sequence is TGTGCCAGCAACCGCAAGGGGGGCTACGAGCAGTACTTC. This sequence encodes CASNRKGGYEQYF.

This clonotype was seen more than once but under ten times. The chain carries TRBV4-2 and TRBJ1-2, with D perhaps TRBD1 (5 bases). Between the trimmed V and J ends, which lost 0 bases and 2 bases, there was a span of 7 bases. The germline V gene has CDR1 LGHNA and CDR2 YNFKEQ. This CDR3 is 14 amino acids long. The CDR3 reads CASSQERGNYGYTF. DNA of the CDR3: TGTGCCAGCAGCCAAGAGCGGGGGAACTATGGCTACACCTTC.

The chain couples TRBV15 to TRBJ1-5; the D gene is possibly TRBD1 (5 bases). The CDR3 has 14 amino acids. Germline-derived CDR1 and CDR2 are LNHNV and YYDKDF (reference sequence). Trimming took 1 base from V and 1 from J, leaving 5 bases between them. CDR3 sequence reads: CATSRGQSNQPQHF. The CDR3 DNA reads TGTGCCACCAGCAGAGGACAGAGCAATCAGCCCCAGCATTTT. Full variable domain (remainder filled in from reference TRBV15 and TRBJ1-5): DAMVIQNPRYQVTQFGKPVTLSCSQTLNHNVMYWYQQKSSQAPKLLFHYYDKDFNNEADTPDNFQSRRPNTSFCFLDIRSPGLGDTAMYLCATSRGQSNQPQHFGDGTRLSIL.

The chain combines TRBV21-1 with TRBJ2-7; the table assigns TRBD1, which was not confirmed against the DNA. TRBV21-1 is annotated as a pseudogene. This CDR3 comprises 14 residues. This CDR3 is CASSRDRLSYEQYF. CDR3 DNA sequence: TGTGCCAGCAGCAGGGACAGACTTTCCTACGAGCAGTACTTC.

Details on this clonotype: The junction departs from germline at one end; a sequencing error may be responsible. CDR3 amino acids: CASSSGFTQNQGTQYF. In DNA form, the CDR3 reads TGTGCCAGTAGTAGTGGATTTACGCAGAACCAAGGGACCCAGTACTTC. This chain joins TRBV19 and TRBJ2-5; D gene unclear. This CDR3 has 16 residues. Germline V gene sequence: CDR1 LNHDA, CDR2 SQIVND (reference sequence).

This clonotype was seen repeatedly, ten times or more. The chain employs TRBV6-6 and TRBJ1-5; the match to TRBD1 covers 8 bases. V gave up 11 bases and J gave up 5 bases; unmatched junction bases: 8. CDR1 MNHNY and CDR2 SVGAGI come from the germline V gene (reference sequence). CDR3 length: 13 amino acids. The CDR3 nucleotides are TGTGCCGTAGGGACAGGTTGGGATCAGCCCCAGCATTTT. This gives the protein CAVGTGWDQPQHF.

The rearrangement joins TRBV5-8 to TRBJ2-1; D gene uncertain. The CDR3 spans 11 residues. V shed 1 base and J shed 11 bases, with 7 bases lying between them. The germline CDR1 and CDR2 sequences are SGHTS and YDEGEE. The DNA of the CDR3 is TGTGCCAGCAGCTTGCGGCAGAAGCAGTTCTTC. Translated, it gives CASSLRQKQFF.

About this clonotype: Lacking the conserved final phenylalanine or tryptophan, this CDR3 likely reflects a read error. The gene calls are TRBV5-1 and TRBJ1-5; D gene uncertain. CDR3 length equals 15 residues. Deletions cut 0 bases from V and 5 bases from J, with 12 bases between. CDR1 and CDR2 (germline): SGHRS, YFSETQ. CDR3 sequence: CASSLAGPWDQPQHS. The CDR3 DNA is TGCGCCAGCAGCTTGGCCGGTCCTTGGGATCAGCCCCAGCATTCT.

This clonotype was detected a few times. The V gene is TRBV29-1, the J gene TRBJ2-1; D is perhaps TRBD1 (5 bases). Germline CDR1 and CDR2: SQVTM and ANQGSEA. CDR3 length: 12 residues. V gave up 3 bases and J gave up 4 bases, with 7 bases separating them. CDR3 DNA: TGCAGCGTTGAGACAGATTACAATGAGCAGTTCTTC. Translated, it gives CSVETDYNEQFF.

Only a few counts were recorded for this clonotype. The chain uses TRBV4-1 and TRBJ1-4; D call uncertain. The CDR3 sequence is 16 residues long. In germline, CDR1 is MGHRA, CDR2 YSYEKL. The V end lost 1 base, the J end lost 8 bases, and 17 bases lay between the germline ends. The CDR3 DNA follows: TGCGCCAGCAGCCAAGCCCGGACGGCTGGTGAAGAAAAACTGTTTTTT. It translates to CASSQARTAGEEKLFF.

This sequence joins TRBV12-3 or TRBV12-4 and TRBJ1-1, with D tentatively TRBD1 (6 bases). This CDR3 is 13 amino acids long. V lost 6 bases and J 4 bases, leaving 12 bases between the germline ends. CDR3 in DNA: TGTGCCAGCAGCCCAGGGGCTGTCACTGAAGCTTTCTTT. Translation gives CASSPGAVTEAFF.

This clonotype was observed a handful of times. The V and J genes are TRBV27 and TRBJ2-2; TRBD2 agrees at 13 bases. The ends lost 6 bases at V and 7 bases at J; junction bases unmatched: 8. CDR1 and CDR2 (germline): MNHEY, SMNVEV (reference sequence). This CDR3 is built from 16 residues. The CDR3 region has the DNA TGTGCCAGCAGGATACTAGCGGGAGGGCTCGGCGGGGAGCTGTTTTTT. It specifies CASRILAGGLGGELFF.

This clonotype occurred a few times. The gene calls are TRBV28 and TRBJ2-7; 7 bases align to TRBD2. The CDR3 is 13 amino acids. The trim removed 5 bases at V and 9 bases at J, leaving 10 bases unmatched. Germline V lookup: CDR1 MDHEN, CDR2 SYDVKM. CDR3 nucleotide sequence: TGTGCCAGCAGTCCGCCCCGCTGGGGGGGGCAGTACTTC. Its translation is CASSPPRWGGQYF.

The chain has TRBV28 and TRBJ2-3, with 8 bases matching TRBD1. Germline trimming cut 5 bases from V and 2 bases from J; bases unmatched to any gene: 9. CDR1 and CDR2 (germline): MDHEN, SYDVKM. This CDR3 contains 16 residues. The CDR3 loop reads CASSKGTGPSTDTQYF. In DNA, the CDR3 is TGTGCCAGCAGTAAGGGGACAGGCCCCTCCACAGATACGCAGTATTTT.